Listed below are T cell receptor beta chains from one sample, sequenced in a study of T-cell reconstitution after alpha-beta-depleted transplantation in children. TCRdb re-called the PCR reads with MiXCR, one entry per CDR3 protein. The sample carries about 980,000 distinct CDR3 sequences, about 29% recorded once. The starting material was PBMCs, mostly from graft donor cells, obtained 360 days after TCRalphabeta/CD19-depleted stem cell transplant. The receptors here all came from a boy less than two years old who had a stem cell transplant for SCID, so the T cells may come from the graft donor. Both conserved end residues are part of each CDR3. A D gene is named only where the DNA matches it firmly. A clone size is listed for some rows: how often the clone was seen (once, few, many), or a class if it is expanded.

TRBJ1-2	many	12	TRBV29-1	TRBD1	CSAETGDYGYTF	TGCAGCGCAGAAACAGGGGACTATGGCTACACCTTC
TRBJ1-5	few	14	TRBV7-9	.	CASSFGGLEQPQHF	TGTGCCAGCAGCTTCGGGGGGTTGGAGCAGCCCCAGCATTTT
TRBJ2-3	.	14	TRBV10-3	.	CAISAPTRPHTQYF	TGTGCCATCAGTGCCCCTACGAGGCCCCATACGCAGTATTTT
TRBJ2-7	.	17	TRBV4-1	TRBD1	CASSQLTPGQGRYEQYF	TGCGCCAGCAGCCAACTTACTCCGGGACAGGGCCGATACGAGCAGTACTTC
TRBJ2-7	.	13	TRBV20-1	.	CSAILDSSYEQYF	TGCAGTGCTATCTTGGACAGTTCCTACGAGCAGTACTTC
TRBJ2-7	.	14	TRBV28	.	CASSLTRVNHEQYF	TGTGCCAGCAGTTTGACCAGGGTTAACCACGAGCAGTACTTC
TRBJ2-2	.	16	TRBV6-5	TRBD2	CASSYETSGGTGELFF	TGTGCCAGCAGTTACGAAACTAGCGGGGGGACCGGGGAGCTGTTTTTT
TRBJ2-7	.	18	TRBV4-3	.	CASSQDPVGSALSYEQYF	TGCGCCAGCAGCCAAGATCCCGTGGGGAGCGCTTTATCCTACGAGCAGTACTTC
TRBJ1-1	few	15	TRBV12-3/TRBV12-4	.	CASIPAGREATEAFF	TGTGCCAGCATTCCCGCCGGAAGGGAGGCGACTGAAGCTTTCTTT
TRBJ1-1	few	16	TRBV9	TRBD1	CASSPRGDRGSTEAFF	TGTGCCAGCAGCCCACGTGGGGACAGGGGATCAACTGAAGCTTTCTTT
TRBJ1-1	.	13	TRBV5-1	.	CASSLVTQTEAFF	TGCGCCAGCAGCTTGGTCACCCAAACTGAAGCTTTCTTT
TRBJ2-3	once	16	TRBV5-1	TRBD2	CASSLDSGGGPDTQYF	TGCGCCAGCAGCTTGGATAGCGGGGGGGGCCCAGATACGCAGTATTTT
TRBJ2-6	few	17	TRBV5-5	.	CASSLVGRGSGANVLTF	TGTGCCAGCAGCTTGGTCGGACGGGGATCTGGGGCCAACGTCCTGACTTTC
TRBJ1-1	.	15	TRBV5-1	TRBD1	CASSWTGGKNTEAFF	TGCGCCAGCAGCTGGACAGGGGGCAAGAACACTGAAGCTTTCTTT
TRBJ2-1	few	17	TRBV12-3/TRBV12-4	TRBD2	CASSVLAGGLPYNEQFF	TGTGCCAGCAGCGTACTAGCGGGGGGGCTCCCCTACAATGAGCAGTTCTTC
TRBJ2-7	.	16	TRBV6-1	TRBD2	CASKEGGDLAGREQYF	TGTGCCAGCAAGGAGGGGGGAGATCTAGCGGGGAGGGAGCAGTACTTC
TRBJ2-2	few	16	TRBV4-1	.	CASSQISTGATGELFF	TGCGCCAGCAGCCAAATTTCGACGGGGGCCACCGGGGAGCTGTTTTTT
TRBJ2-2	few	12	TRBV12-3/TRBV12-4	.	CASSPVGGMLFF	TGTGCCAGCAGCCCCGTGGGGGGTATGCTGTTTTTT
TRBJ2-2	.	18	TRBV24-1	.	CATSDPPHRIDGTGELFF	TGTGCCACCAGTGACCCTCCCCACAGGATTGATGGGACCGGGGAGCTGTTTTTT